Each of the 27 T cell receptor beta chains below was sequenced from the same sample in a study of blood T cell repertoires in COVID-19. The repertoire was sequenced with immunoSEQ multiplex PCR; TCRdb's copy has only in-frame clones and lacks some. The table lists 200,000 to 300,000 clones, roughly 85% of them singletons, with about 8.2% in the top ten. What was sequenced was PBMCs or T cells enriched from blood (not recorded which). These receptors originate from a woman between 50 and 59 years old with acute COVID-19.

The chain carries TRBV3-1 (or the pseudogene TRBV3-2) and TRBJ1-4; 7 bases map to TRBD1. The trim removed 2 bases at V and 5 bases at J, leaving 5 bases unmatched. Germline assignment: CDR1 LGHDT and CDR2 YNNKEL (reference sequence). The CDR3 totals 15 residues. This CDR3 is CASSQRGQENEKLFF. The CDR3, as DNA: TGTGCCAGCAGCCAACGCGGACAGGAGAATGAAAAACTGTTTTTT.

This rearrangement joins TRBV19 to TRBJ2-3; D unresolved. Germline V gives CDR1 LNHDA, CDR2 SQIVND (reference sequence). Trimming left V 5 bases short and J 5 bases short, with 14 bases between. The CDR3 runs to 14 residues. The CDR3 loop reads CASSLGRMGDTQYF. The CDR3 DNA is TGTGCCAGTAGTCTAGGCAGGATGGGAGATACGCAGTATTTT.

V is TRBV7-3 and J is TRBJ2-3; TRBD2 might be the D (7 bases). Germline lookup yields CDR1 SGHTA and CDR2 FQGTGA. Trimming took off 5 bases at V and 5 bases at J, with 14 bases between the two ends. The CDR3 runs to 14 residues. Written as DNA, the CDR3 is TGTGCCAGCAGCGGGCGGGGGCCGGTAGATACGCAGTATTTT. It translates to CASSGRGPVDTQYF.

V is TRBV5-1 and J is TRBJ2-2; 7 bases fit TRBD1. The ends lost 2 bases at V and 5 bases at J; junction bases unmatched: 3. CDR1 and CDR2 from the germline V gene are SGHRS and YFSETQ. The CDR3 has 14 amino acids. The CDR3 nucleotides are TGCGCCAGCAGCTTTCCAGGGGGAACCGGGGAGCTGTTTTTT. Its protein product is CASSFPGGTGELFF.

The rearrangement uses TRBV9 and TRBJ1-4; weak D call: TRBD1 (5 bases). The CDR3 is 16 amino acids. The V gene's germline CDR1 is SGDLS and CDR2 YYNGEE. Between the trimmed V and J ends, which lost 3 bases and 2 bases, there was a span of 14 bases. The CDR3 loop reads CASSAGLGGTNEKLFF. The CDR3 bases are TGTGCCAGCAGCGCCGGCCTTGGGGGGACTAATGAAAAACTGTTTTTT.

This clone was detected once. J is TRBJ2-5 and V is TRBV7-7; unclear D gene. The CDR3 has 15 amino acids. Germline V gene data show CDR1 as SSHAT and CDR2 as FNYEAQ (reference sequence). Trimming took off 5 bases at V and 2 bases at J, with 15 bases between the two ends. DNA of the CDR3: TGTGCCAGCAGCCCTTTAAGAGGATCTCAAGAGACCCAGTACTTC. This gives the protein CASSPLRGSQETQYF.

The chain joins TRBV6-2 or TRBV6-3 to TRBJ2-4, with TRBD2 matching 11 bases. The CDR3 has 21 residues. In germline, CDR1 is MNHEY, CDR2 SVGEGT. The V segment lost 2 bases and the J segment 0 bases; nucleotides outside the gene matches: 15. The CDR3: CASSYRGTSGGPILAKNIQYF. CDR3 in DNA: TGTGCCAGCAGTTACCGGGGTACTAGCGGGGGTCCAATACTAGCCAAAAACATTCAGTACTTC.

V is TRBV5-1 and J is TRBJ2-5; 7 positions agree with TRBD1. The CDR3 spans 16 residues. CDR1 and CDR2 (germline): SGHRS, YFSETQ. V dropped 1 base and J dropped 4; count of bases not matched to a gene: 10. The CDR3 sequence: CASSLSGGQVRETQYF. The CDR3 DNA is TGCGCCAGCAGCTTGTCAGGTGGACAGGTTCGAGAGACCCAGTACTTC.

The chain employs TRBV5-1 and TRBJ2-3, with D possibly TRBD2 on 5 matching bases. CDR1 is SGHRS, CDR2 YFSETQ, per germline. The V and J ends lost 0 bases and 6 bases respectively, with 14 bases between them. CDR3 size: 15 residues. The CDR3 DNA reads TGCGCCAGCAGCTTGGAGCTAGCTCCCCCTGATACGCAGTATTTT. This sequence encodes CASSLELAPPDTQYF.

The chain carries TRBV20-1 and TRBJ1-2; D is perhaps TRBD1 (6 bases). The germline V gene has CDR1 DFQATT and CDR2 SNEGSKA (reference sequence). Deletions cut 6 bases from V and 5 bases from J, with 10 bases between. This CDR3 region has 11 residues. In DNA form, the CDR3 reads TGCAGTGCCCTTGGACAGTATGGCTACACCTTC. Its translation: CSALGQYGYTF.

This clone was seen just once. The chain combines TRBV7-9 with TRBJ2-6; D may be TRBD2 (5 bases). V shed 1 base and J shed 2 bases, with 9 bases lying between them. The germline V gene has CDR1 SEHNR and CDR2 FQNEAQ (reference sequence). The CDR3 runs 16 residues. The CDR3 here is CASSLVSGAGANVLTF. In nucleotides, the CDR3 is TGTGCCAGCAGCTTAGTGTCCGGGGCTGGGGCCAACGTCCTGACTTTC.

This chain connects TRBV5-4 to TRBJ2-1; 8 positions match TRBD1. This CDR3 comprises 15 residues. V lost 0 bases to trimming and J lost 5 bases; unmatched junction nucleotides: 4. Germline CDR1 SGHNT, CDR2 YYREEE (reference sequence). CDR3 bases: TGTGCCAGCAGCTTGGGTATGGGACAGGACAATGAGCAGTTCTTC. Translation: CASSLGMGQDNEQFF. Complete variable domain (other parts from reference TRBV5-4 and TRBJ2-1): ETGVTQSPTHLIKTRGQQVTLRCSSQSGHNTVSWYQQALGQGPQFIFQYYREEENGRGNFPPRFSGLQFPNYSSELNVNALELDDSALYLCASSLGMGQDNEQFFGPGTRLTVL.

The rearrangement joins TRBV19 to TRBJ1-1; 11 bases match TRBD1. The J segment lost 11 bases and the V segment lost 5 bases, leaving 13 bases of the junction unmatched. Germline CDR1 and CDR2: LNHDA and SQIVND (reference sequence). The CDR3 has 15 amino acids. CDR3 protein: CASSPTGTGGPKAFF. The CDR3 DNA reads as TGTGCCAGTAGTCCCACCGGGACAGGGGGTCCGAAGGCTTTCTTT.

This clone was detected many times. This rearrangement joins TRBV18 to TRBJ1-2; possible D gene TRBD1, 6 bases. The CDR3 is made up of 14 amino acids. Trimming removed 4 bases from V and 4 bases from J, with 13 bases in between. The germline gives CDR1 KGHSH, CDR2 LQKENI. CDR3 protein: CASSREGGGYGYTF. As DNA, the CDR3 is TGTGCCAGCTCACGAGAAGGGGGTGGCTATGGCTACACCTTC. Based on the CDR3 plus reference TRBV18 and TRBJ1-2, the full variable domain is NAGVMQNPRHLVRRRGQEARLRCSPMKGHSHVYWYRQLPEEGLKFMVYLQKENIIDESGMPKERFSAEFPKEGPSILRIQQVVRGDSAAYFCASSREGGGYGYTFGSGTRLTVV.

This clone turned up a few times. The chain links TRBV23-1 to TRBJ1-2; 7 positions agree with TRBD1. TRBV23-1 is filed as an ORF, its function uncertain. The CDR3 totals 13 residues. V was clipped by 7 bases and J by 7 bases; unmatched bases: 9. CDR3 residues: CASIATGASGYTF. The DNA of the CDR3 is TGCGCCAGCATCGCTACAGGGGCTAGTGGCTACACCTTC.

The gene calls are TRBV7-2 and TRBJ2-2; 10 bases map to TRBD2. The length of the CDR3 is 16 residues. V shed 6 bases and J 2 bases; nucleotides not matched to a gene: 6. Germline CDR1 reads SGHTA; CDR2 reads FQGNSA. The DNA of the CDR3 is TGTGCCAGCAGTCTGAGACTAGCGGGTAACACCGGGGAGCTGTTTTTT. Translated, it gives CASSLRLAGNTGELFF.

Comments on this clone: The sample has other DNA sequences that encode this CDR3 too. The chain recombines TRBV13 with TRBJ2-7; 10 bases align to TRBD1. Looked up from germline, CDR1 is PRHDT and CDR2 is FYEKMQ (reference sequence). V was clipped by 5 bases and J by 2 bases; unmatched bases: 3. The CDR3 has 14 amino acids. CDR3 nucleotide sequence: TGTGCCAGCAGCGCTGGACAGGGGGCCTACGAGCAGTACTTC. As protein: CASSAGQGAYEQYF. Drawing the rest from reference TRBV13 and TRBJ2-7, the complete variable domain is AAGVIQSPRHLIKEKRETATLKCYPIPRHDTVYWYQQGPGQDPQFLISFYEKMQSDKGSIPDRFSAQQFSDYHSELNMSSLELGDSALYFCASSAGQGAYEQYFGPGTRLTVT.

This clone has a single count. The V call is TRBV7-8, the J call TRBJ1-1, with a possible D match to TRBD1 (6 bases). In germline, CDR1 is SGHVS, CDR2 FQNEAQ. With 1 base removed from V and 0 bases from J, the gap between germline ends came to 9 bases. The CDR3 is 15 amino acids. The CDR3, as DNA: TGTGCCAGCAGCTTAGGGGGACACCTGAACACTGAAGCTTTCTTT. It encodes CASSLGGHLNTEAFF.

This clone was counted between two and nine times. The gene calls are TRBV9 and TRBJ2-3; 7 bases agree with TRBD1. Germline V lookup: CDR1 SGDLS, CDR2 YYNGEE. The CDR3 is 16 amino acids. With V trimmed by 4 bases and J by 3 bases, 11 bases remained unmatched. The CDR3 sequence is CASSFDRAHRTDTQYF. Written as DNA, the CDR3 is TGTGCCAGCAGCTTCGACAGGGCGCATCGGACAGATACGCAGTATTTT.

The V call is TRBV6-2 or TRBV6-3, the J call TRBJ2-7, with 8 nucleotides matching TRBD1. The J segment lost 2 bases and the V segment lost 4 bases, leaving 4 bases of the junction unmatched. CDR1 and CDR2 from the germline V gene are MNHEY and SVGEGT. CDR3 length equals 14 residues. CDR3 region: CASSSSTGAYEQYF. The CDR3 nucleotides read TGTGCCAGCAGTTCATCGACAGGGGCCTACGAGCAGTACTTC.

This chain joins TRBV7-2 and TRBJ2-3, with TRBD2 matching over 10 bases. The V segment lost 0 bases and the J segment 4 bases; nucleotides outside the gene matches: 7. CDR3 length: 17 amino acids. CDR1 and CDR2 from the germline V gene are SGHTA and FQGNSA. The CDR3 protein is CASSLATSGARADTQYF. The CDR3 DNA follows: TGTGCCAGCAGCTTAGCCACTAGCGGGGCCAGAGCAGATACGCAGTATTTT.

For the CDR3, the DNA is TGTGCCAGCAGCTCGAACAGGGGGCCTCCTCCCCATGAGCAGTTCTTC. This sequence encodes CASSSNRGPPPHEQFF. The chain links TRBV5-6 to TRBJ2-1; 9 nucleotides match TRBD1. Unmatched junction bases numbered 12, after V lost 3 bases and J lost 8 bases. The CDR3 totals 16 residues. Germline V lookup: CDR1 SGHDT, CDR2 YYEEEE.

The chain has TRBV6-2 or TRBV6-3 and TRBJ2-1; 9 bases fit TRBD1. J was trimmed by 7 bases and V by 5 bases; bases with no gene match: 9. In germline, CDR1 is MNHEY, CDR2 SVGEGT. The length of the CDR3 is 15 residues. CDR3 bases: TGTGCCAGCAGTGCTCCGGGACAGGGTAAGAATGAGCAGTTCTTC. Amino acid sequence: CASSAPGQGKNEQFF.

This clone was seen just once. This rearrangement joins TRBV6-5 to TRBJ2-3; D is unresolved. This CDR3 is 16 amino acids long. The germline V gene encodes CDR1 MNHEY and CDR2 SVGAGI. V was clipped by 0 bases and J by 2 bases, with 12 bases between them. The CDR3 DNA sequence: TGTGCCAGCAGTTACTCGAAGGTAACAGCCACAGATACGCAGTATTTT. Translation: CASSYSKVTATDTQYF.

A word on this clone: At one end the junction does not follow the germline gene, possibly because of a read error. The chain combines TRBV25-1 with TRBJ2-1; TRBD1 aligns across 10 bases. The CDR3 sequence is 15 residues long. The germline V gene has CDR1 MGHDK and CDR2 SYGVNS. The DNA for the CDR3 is TGTGCCAGCAGCATGGGACAGGGGTTCTACGATGAGCAGTTCTTC. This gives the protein CASSMGQGFYDEQFF.

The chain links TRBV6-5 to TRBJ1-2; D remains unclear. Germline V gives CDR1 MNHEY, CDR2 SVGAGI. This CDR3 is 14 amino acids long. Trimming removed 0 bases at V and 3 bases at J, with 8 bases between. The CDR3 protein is CASSYSFPDYGYTF. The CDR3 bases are TGTGCCAGCAGTTACTCTTTTCCCGACTATGGCTACACCTTC.

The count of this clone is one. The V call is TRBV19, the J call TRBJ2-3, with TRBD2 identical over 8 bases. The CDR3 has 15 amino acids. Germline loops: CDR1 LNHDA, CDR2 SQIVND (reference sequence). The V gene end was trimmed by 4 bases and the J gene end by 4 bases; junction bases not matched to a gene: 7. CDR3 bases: TGTGCCAGTAGTAGAAGAGCGGGGGTTGCAGATACGCAGTATTTT. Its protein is CASSRRAGVADTQYF.